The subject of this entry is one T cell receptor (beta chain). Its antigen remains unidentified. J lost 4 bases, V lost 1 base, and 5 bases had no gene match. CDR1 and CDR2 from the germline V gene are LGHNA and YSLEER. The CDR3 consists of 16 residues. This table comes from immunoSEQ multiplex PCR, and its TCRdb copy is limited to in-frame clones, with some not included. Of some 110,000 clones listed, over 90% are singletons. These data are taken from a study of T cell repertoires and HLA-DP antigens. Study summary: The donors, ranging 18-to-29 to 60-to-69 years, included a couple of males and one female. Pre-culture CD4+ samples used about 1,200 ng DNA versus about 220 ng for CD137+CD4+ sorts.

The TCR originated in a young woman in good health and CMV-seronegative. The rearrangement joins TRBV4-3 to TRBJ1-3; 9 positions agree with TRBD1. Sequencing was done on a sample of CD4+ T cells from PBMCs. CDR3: CASSQVWGQGGNTIYF. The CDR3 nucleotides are TGCGCCAGCAGCCAAGTTTGGGGACAGGGAGGAAACACCATATATTTT.